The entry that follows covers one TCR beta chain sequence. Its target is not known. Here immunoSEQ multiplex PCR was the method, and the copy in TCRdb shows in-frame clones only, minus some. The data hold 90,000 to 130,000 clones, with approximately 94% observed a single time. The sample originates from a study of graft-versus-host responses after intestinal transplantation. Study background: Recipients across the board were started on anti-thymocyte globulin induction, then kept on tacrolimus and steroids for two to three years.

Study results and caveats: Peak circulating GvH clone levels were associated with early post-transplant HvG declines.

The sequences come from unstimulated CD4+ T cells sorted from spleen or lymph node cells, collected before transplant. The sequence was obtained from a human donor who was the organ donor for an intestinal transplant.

CDR3 sequence (DNA): TGTGCCACCAGCAGGGAGACAGGGTACACCCAGTACTTC. This gives the protein CATSRETGYTQYF. The chain is built from TRBV15 and TRBJ2-5; TRBD1 aligns across 7 bases. Germline V gene lookup returns CDR1 LNHNV and CDR2 YYDKDF (reference sequence). V lost 3 bases to trimming and J lost 8 bases; unmatched junction nucleotides: 6. The length of the CDR3 is 13 residues.